This record concerns one TCR beta chain sequence. The CDR3 loop spans 14 amino acids. V shed 5 bases, J shed 4 bases, and the junction held 7 bases outside the gene matches. Germline values: CDR1 MDHEN, CDR2 SYDVKM. The data were obtained in a study of blood T cell repertoires in COVID-19. The overall study: Samples taken during acute and convalescent COVID-19 were collected in the United States, Italy and Spain. The analysed material was cDNA or gDNA that came from T cells, B-cell-depleted T cells, or PBMCs.

The data were produced by immunoSEQ multiplex PCR, yet TCRdb's version contains in-frame clones alone and is incomplete. The data show around 260,000 clones, roughly 80% seen once. The study recruited people aged about 18 to 89 years across 20 to 30 US areas. The specimen sequenced was PBMCs or T cells enriched from blood (not recorded which). The clonotype originates from a man aged 25 to 40 with acute COVID-19. The rearrangement uses TRBV28 and TRBJ1-2, with TRBD1 matching 7 bases. The CDR3 is CASSLTGALYGYTF. CDR3 DNA: TGTGCCAGCAGTCTAACAGGGGCCCTCTATGGCTACACCTTC.